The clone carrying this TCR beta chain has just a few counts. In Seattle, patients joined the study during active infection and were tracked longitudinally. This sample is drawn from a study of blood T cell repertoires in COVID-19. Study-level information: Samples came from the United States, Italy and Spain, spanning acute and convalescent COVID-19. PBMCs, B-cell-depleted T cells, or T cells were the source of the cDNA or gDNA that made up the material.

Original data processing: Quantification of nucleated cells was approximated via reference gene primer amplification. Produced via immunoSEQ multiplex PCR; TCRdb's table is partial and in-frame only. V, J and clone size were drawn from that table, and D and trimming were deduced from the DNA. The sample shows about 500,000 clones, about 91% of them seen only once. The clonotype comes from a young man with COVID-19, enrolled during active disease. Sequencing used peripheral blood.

The CDR3, as DNA: TGTGCCAGCAGCGATCAGGGAAATTTCAGAAACACCATATATTTT. It yields the protein CASSDQGNFRNTIYF. The chain carries TRBV3-1 (or the pseudogene TRBV3-2) and TRBJ1-3; D possibly corresponds to TRBD1 (5 bases). Germline V lookup: CDR1 LGHDT, CDR2 YNNKEL (reference sequence). Deletions cut 5 bases from V and 5 bases from J, with 16 bases between. This CDR3 region has 15 residues.